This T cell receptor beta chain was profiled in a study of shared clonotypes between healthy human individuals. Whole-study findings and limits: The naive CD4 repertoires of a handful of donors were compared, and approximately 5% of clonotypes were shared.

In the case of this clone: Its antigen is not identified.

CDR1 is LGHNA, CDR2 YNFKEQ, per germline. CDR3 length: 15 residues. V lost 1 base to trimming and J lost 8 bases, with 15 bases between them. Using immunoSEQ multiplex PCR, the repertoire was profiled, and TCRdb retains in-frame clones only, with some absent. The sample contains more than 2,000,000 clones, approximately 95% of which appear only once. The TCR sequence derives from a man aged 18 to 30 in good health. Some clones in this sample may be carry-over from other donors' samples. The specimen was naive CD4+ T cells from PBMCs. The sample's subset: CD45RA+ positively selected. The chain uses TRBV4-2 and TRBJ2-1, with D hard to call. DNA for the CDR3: TGTGCCAGCAGCCAAGGCGGTTACGACTGGGATGAGCAGTTCTTC. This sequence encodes CASSQGGYDWDEQFF.